The 17 T cell receptor beta chains reported below all come from one sample, sequenced in a study of T cell changes during pregnancy in multiple sclerosis. Profiled with immunoSEQ multiplex PCR; TCRdb holds only in-frame clones, not every one. Among more than 75,000 clones, about 94% were seen once, and the ten largest hold around 2.5%. Specimen: peripheral blood, collected in the third trimester of pregnancy. The receptors derive from a female donor with multiple sclerosis, enrolled in a pregnancy study.

J is TRBJ2-7 and V is TRBV18, with TRBD1 matching 9 bases. The CDR3 runs 13 residues. Germline values: CDR1 KGHSH, CDR2 LQKENI. J was trimmed by 7 bases and V by 6 bases; bases with no gene match: 7. The CDR3 is CASSLRDRAEQYF. The CDR3 DNA sequence: TGTGCCAGCTCTCTCCGGGACAGGGCGGAGCAGTACTTC. Full variable domain (outside the CDR3, taken from reference TRBV18 and TRBJ2-7): NAGVMQNPRHLVRRRGQEARLRCSPMKGHSHVYWYRQLPEEGLKFMVYLQKENIIDESGMPKERFSAEFPKEGPSILRIQQVVRGDSAAYFCASSLRDRAEQYFGPGTRLTVT.

The chain carries TRBV27 and TRBJ1-5, with 7 nucleotides matching TRBD1. There are 16 residues in the CDR3. From germline, CDR1 is MNHEY and CDR2 SMNVEV (reference sequence). V lost 4 bases and J lost 9; bases outside the gene matches: 15. The CDR3 sequence: CASSSETGPFGGPQHF. In DNA form, the CDR3 reads TGTGCCAGCAGTTCCGAGACAGGGCCCTTTGGGGGGCCCCAGCATTTT.

This clone has only a few counts. V gene TRBV9 combines with J gene TRBJ1-6, with D hard to call. The germline V gene encodes CDR1 SGDLS and CDR2 YYNGEE. There are 15 residues in the CDR3. V lost 3 bases and J lost 4, with 11 bases in between. The CDR3 DNA reads as TGTGCCAGCAGCGATGAATTGACTTATAATTCACCCCTCCACTTT. This sequence encodes CASSDELTYNSPLHF.

V usage is TRBV5-1 and J usage is TRBJ1-3, with D tentatively TRBD1 (5 bases). Germline CDR1 and CDR2: SGHRS and YFSETQ. V lost 4 bases, J lost 1 base, and 12 bases lay in between. The CDR3 sequence is 15 residues long. CDR3: CASSLGGNSGNTIYF. As DNA, the CDR3 is TGCGCCAGCAGCCTTGGGGGGAATTCTGGAAACACCATATATTTT. The full variable domain, completed using reference TRBV5-1 and TRBJ1-3, is KAGVTQTPRYLIKTRGQQVTLSCSPISGHRSVSWYQQTPGQGLQFLFEYFSETQRNKGNFPGRFSGRQFSNSRSEMNVSTLELGDSALYLCASSLGGNSGNTIYFGEGSWLTVV.

The CDR3 DNA sequence: TGCAGCGCCAAAGGAGGAGAGACCCAGTACTTC. Translated: CSAKGGETQYF. The chain is built from TRBV29-1 and TRBJ2-5; possibly TRBD2 for D (5 bases). Deletions cut 7 bases from V and 4 bases from J, with 10 bases between. This CDR3 spans 11 amino acids. Germline CDR1 is SQVTM and CDR2 is ANQGSEA.

V is TRBV6-1 and J is TRBJ2-1; weak D call: TRBD2 (5 bases). CDR1 is MNHNS and CDR2 is SASEGT in the germline V gene. The CDR3 sequence is 14 residues long. The ends were cut back, 1 base at V and 7 bases at J, with 11 bases in the middle. The CDR3 DNA sequence: TGTGCCAGCAGTGAAGTGGGAGATGGGAATGAGCAGTTCTTC. This gives the protein CASSEVGDGNEQFF.

The chain combines TRBV7-9 with TRBJ1-3, with unresolved D. Germline loops: CDR1 SEHNR, CDR2 FQNEAQ (reference sequence). The V gene lost 5 bases and the J gene lost 4 bases, with 21 bases spanning the gap. The CDR3 has 17 amino acids. CDR3 residues: CASSLGSLGARGNTIYF. As DNA, the CDR3 is TGTGCCAGCAGCCTAGGGAGCTTAGGTGCCCGCGGAAACACCATATATTTT.

The chain recombines TRBV10-1 with TRBJ2-2; D call uncertain. The germline V and J ends were trimmed by 6 bases and 0 bases, with 8 bases remaining between them. Germline V gene sequence: CDR1 WNHNN, CDR2 SYGVQD (reference sequence). The CDR3 spans 14 residues. The CDR3 DNA reads TGCGCCAGCAGGCCTTACTCGAACACCGGGGAGCTGTTTTTT. This gives the protein CASRPYSNTGELFF.

The J gene is TRBJ2-7, the V gene TRBV19; perhaps TRBD1 as D (6 bases). CDR1 is LNHDA and CDR2 is SQIVND in the germline V gene (reference sequence). V was shortened by 5 bases and J by 5 bases, with 16 bases between the two germline ends. The CDR3 consists of 14 residues. In nucleotides, the CDR3 is TGTGCCAGTAGTCCACCGACAGGCCCCAACGAGCAGTACTTC. This encodes CASSPPTGPNEQYF. Drawing the rest from reference TRBV19 and TRBJ2-7, the complete variable domain is DGGITQSPKYLFRKEGQNVTLSCEQNLNHDAMYWYRQDPGQGLRLIYYSQIVNDFQKGDIAEGYSVSREKKESFPLTVTSAQKNPTAFYLCASSPPTGPNEQYFGPGTRLTVT.

The chain has TRBV6-4 and TRBJ2-7, with D perhaps TRBD1 (5 bases). Germline V gene sequence: CDR1 MRHNA, CDR2 SNTAGT. Deletions cut 10 bases from V and 11 bases from J, with 27 bases between. The CDR3 length is 14 residues. This chain's CDR3 is CATPSRSRKPQEYF. As DNA, the CDR3 is TGTGCCACCCCATCGAGGAGCAGGAAACCACAGGAGTACTTC.

The chain has TRBV5-8 and TRBJ2-7, with a possible D match to TRBD1 (5 bases). This CDR3 is built from 14 residues. With 4 bases removed from V and 0 bases from J, the gap between germline ends came to 11 bases. Germline V gene lookup returns CDR1 SGHTS and CDR2 YDEGEE. This CDR3 reads CASSPRQSSYEQYF. CDR3 nucleotides: TGTGCCAGCAGCCCGAGACAGTCCTCCTACGAGCAGTACTTC.

The CDR3, as DNA: TGTGCCAGCAATTCCGATCAGCCCCAGCATTTT. Protein: CASNSDQPQHF. The V gene is TRBV6-6, the J gene TRBJ1-5; no reliable D call. CDR3 length equals 11 residues. Trimming pared 7 bases from V and 5 bases from J, leaving 6 bases between. Germline V gene sequence: CDR1 MNHNY, CDR2 SVGAGI (reference sequence).

V and J are TRBV6-4 and TRBJ2-2; 9 bases are shared with TRBD1. Germline V gene lookup returns CDR1 MRHNA and CDR2 SNTAGT. The J segment lost 4 bases and the V segment lost 4 bases, leaving 13 bases of the junction unmatched. CDR3 size: 18 residues. This CDR3 is CASSAHWTGETPTGELFF. CDR3 sequence (DNA): TGTGCCAGCAGTGCACATTGGACAGGGGAAACCCCCACCGGGGAGCTGTTTTTT.

This clone appeared a single time. The gene calls are TRBV7-9 and TRBJ1-5, with 7 positions matching TRBD1. V shed 5 bases, J shed 4 bases, and the junction held 5 bases outside the gene matches. CDR1 SEHNR and CDR2 FQNEAQ come from the germline V gene (reference sequence). This CDR3 is built from 14 residues. The CDR3 is CASSRTGSNQPQHF. The CDR3 coding sequence is TGTGCCAGCAGCCGGACAGGCTCGAATCAGCCCCAGCATTTT.

The chain's CDR3 is CASSARQGSDTEAFF. For the CDR3, the DNA is TGTGCCAGCAGCGCCAGACAGGGTTCGGACACTGAAGCTTTCTTT. The chain employs TRBV7-8 and TRBJ1-1, with 7 bases that match TRBD1. CDR3 length: 15 amino acids. The V gene's germline CDR1 is SGHVS and CDR2 FQNEAQ. V gave up 5 bases and J gave up 3 bases; unmatched junction bases: 9.

This chain connects TRBV5-6 to TRBJ1-4; 9 positions agree with TRBD1. The CDR3 contains 17 residues. Germline-derived CDR1 and CDR2 are SGHDT and YYEEEE. V lost 1 base, J lost 6 bases, and 10 bases stayed unmatched. The CDR3 DNA is TGTGCCAGCAGCTTGCGGGACAGGGTATTTAATGATGAAAAACTGTTTTTT. As protein: CASSLRDRVFNDEKLFF. Based on the CDR3 plus reference TRBV5-6 and TRBJ1-4, the full variable domain is DAGVTQSPTHLIKTRGQQVTLRCSPKSGHDTVSWYQQALGQGPQFIFQYYEEEERQRGNFPDRFSGHQFPNYSSELNVNALLLGDSALYLCASSLRDRVFNDEKLFFGSGTQLSVL.

The chain has TRBV6-1 and TRBJ2-7; perhaps TRBD1 as D (6 bases). Trimming took off 6 bases at V and 2 bases at J, with 8 bases between the two ends. The CDR3 consists of 12 residues. Germline V lookup: CDR1 MNHNS, CDR2 SASEGT. CDR3 residues: CASRDSTYEQYF. CDR3 nucleotide sequence: TGTGCCAGCAGGGACAGTACCTACGAGCAGTACTTC.